Sequencing of this TCR beta chain was carried out in a study of shared clonotypes between healthy human individuals. Overall study findings and caveats: Across a handful of donors, naive CD4 shared around 5.1%, naive CD8 over 3%, memory CD4 2% to 2.5%, memory CD8 0.4%.

Germline-derived CDR1 and CDR2 are SNHLY and FYNNEI. The CDR3 runs to 14 residues. V was shortened by 6 bases and J by 0 bases, with 12 bases between the two germline ends. In regard to this clone: Its antigen is undetermined.

Generated by immunoSEQ multiplex PCR, the TCRdb table keeps only in-frame clones and is missing some. The sample yields around 2.3 million clones, 90% to 97% seen once. This TCR came from a man aged 18-30 years in good health. The gene calls are TRBV2 and TRBJ2-7; possible D gene TRBD2, 5 bases. The sample was naive CD4+ T cells sorted from blood. Subset reported: CD45RA+ positively selected. In nucleotides, the CDR3 is TGTGCCAGCAGACCGAGCGGTAACTCCTACGAGCAGTACTTC. Its protein is CASRPSGNSYEQYF.